The source of this T cell receptor (beta chain) is a study of radiation and T cells in renal cell carcinoma (dated by TCRdb to between 2020 and 2021). Describing the broader study: Samples came from a clinical trial, in which primary renal cell carcinomas received 15 Gy stereotactic body radiation therapy followed by nephrectomy 4 weeks later. A total of 50 to 60 samples underwent TCR beta sequencing, made up of roughly 26 tumors and around 27 peripheral blood samples. Across all 50 or so samples, 4,000,000 or so unique CDR3 nucleotide sequences, encoding 2.5 million to 3 million unique CDR3 amino acid sequences, were identified.

Here is what the overall study found, with its caveats: Changes in the blood repertoire were not tracked past 4 weeks after treatment. Because the trial had a single-armed design, the trial could not examine how radiation dose or scheduling affected the TCR repertoire. Because pretreatment tumor biopsies were not available, the baseline intratumoral presence of clonotypes could not be determined. Top tumor clonotypes rose in blood from baseline to 2 weeks post-radiation, then contracted by 4 weeks, suggesting transient expansion of tumor-resident clones.

TCR beta libraries were generated from genomic DNA with the immunoSEQ kit, following the manufacturer's recommendations. For library preparation, a first multiplex PCR was performed with proprietary primers, followed by a second PCR in which unique barcodes were added, and bead cleanups were performed after each round. Each sample batch included a kit-provided positive control reaction and a negative control reaction. The final libraries were assessed on an Agilent 4200 TapeStation D1000 ScreenTape, pooled by volume, and quantified by qPCR. Sequencing was performed on an Illumina NextSeq500 with a MidOutput 150-cycle cartridge, and 156 Read1 and 15 Index1 cycles were run with kit custom primers. The pooled library was loaded at approximately 0.95 pM with approximately 18% PhiX control spiked in. The original methods were these. The vendor-processed data were analyzed in R, and a clonotype was defined as all T cells that share the same CDR3 nucleotide sequence. For clone abundance analyses, frequencies were normalized to the 10,000 most abundant clones per sample. Public T cell clones, averaging fewer than five per sample, were removed before analysis. An abundance difference of at least 32-fold between compartments was the criterion for calling clonotypes tumor-enriched or baseline blood-enriched. Clonotypes expanded or contracted between blood time points were identified with a beta-binomial differential abundance model. Similarity between tumor and blood repertoires was quantified using the Baroni-Urbani and Buser coefficient, and groups were compared with two-tailed Wilcoxon tests in R. What TCRdb holds here is the immuneACCESS table cut down to in-frame rearrangements. Part of the clones is not present; checked against another copy, under half of the missing clones reflect an unresolved V gene, and the others are unexplained. The D gene and trimming were derived from the DNA, and the V and J assignments and clone size from that table. This sample has roughly 120,000 clones in its table, and 70% to 90% of those were observed once. The ten largest make up 1.5% to 2% of the sample.

A note on this clone: The clone's antigen remains unknown. Nothing much larger sits one base from this clone, and base qualities are not available.

Via the germline V gene, CDR1 is LGHNA and CDR2 YSLEER. Including the terminal cysteine and phenylalanine, the CDR3 comprises 15 residues. Just the 45-base CDR3 DNA is kept, in frame starting at base 1. Cut back by 0 bases and 3 bases, the V and J ends lie 11 bases apart. The sample's time point label is to be understood as: blood 2 weeks post-SBRT. The sample's treatment or condition label is to be understood as: 15 Gy SBRT to primary tumor, nephrectomy 4 weeks later. To follow tumor-enriched clonotypes, serial peripheral blood was collected from radiation-treated patients at baseline and at 2 weeks and 4 weeks after SBRT. Every patient's renal cell carcinoma showed clear cell pathology. Genomic DNA for TCR sequencing was prepared using the QIAamp DNA Blood Mini Kit (Qiagen). The analyses included only samples that passed all quality control checks.

The sequence is built from TRBV4-3 and TRBJ2-5; there is no confident call for the D gene. This clonotype was sampled from a woman aged 55-70 years with renal cell carcinoma. Sample: blood, taken from a patient whose treatment included radiotherapy and nephrectomy. Read as DNA, the sequence is TGCGCCAGCAGCCAAGAACCGCGACGGGAAGAGACCCAGTACTTC. This yields the protein CASSQEPRREETQYF.